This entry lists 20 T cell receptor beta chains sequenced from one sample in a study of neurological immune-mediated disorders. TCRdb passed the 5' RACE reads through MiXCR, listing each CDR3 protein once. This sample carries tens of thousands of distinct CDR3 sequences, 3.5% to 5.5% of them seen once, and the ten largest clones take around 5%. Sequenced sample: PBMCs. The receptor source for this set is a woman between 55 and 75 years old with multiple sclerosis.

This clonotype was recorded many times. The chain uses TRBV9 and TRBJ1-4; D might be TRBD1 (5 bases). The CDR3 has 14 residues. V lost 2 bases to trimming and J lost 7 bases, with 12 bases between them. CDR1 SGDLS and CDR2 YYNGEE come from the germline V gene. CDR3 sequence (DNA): TGTGCCAGCAGCGTTTTGGCCGGGGGTGAAAAACTGTTTTTT. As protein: CASSVLAGGEKLFF.

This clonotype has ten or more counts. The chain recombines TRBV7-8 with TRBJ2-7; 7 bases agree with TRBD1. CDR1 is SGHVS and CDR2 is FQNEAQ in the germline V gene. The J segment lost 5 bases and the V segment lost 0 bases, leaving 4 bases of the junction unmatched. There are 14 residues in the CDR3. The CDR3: CASSLATGNNEQYF. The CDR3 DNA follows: TGTGCCAGCAGCTTAGCGACAGGGAACAACGAGCAGTACTTC.

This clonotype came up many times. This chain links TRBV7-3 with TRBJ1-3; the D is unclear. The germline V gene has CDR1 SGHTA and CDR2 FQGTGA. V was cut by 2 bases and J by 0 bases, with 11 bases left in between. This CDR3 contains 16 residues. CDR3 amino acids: CASSLGSPSSGNTIYF. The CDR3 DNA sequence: TGTGCCAGCAGCTTAGGCTCCCCGAGCTCTGGAAACACCATATATTTT.

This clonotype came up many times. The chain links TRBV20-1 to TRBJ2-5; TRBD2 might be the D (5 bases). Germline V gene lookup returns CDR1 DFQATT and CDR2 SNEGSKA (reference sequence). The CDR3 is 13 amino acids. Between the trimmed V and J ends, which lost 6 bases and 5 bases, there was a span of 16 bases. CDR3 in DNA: TGCAGTGCCAGCGAGGGCGCAGAGGAGACCCAGTACTTC. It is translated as CSASEGAEETQYF.

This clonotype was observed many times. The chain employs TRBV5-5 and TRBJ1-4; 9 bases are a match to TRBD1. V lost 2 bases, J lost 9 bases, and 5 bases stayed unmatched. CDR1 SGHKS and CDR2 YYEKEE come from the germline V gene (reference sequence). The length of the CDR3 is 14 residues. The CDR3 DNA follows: TGTGCCAGCAGCTTCGGGACAGGGAGTCAAAAACTGTTTTTT. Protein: CASSFGTGSQKLFF.

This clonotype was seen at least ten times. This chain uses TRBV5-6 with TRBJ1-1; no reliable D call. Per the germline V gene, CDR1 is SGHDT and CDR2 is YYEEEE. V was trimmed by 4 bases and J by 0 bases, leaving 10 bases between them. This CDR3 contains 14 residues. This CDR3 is CASSPVGVNTEAFF. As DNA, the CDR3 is TGTGCCAGCAGCCCCGTAGGAGTGAACACTGAAGCTTTCTTT.

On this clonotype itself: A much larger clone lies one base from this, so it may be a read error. In nucleotides, the CDR3 is TGCGCCAGCAGCCGAAAGCCCCTCGGCGAGCAGTACTTC. Translated: CASSRKPLGEQYF. The rearrangement joins TRBV5-1 to TRBJ2-7; no clear D gene. The CDR3 contains 13 residues. CDR1 SGHRS and CDR2 YFSETQ come from the germline V gene. V was clipped by 4 bases and J by 6 bases, with 14 bases between them.

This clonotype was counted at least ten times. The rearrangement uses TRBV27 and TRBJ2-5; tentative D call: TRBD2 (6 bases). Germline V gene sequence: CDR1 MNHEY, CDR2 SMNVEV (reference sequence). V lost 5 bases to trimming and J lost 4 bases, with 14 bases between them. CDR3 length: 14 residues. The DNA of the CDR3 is TGTGCCAGCAGTCCCGGGACTGCTCCAGAGACCCAGTACTTC. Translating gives CASSPGTAPETQYF.

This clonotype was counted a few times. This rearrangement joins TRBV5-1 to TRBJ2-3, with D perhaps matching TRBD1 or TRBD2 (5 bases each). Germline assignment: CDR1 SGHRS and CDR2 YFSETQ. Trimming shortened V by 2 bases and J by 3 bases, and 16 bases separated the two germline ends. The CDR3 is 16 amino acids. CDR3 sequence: CASSLEGRTRTDTQYF. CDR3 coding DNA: TGCGCCAGCAGCTTAGAGGGACGGACAAGAACAGATACGCAGTATTTT.

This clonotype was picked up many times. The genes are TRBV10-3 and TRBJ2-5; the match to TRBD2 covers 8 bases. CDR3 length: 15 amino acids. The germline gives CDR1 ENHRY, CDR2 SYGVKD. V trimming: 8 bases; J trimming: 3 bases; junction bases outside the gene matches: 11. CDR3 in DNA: TGTGCCATCTCACCCGGGGGGGCGGGAGAAGAGACCCAGTACTTC. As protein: CAISPGGAGEETQYF.

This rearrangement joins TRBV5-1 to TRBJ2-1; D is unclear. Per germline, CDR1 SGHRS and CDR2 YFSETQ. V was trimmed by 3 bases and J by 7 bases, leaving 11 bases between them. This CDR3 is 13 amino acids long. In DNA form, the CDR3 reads TGCGCCAGCAGCTCGAACCCTTCAAATGAGCAGTTCTTC. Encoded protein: CASSSNPSNEQFF.

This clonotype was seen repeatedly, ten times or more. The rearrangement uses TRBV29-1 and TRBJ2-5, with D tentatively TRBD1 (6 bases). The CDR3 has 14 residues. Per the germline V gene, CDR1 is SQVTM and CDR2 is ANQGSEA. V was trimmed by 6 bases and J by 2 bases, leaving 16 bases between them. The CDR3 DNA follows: TGCAGCGTGCCTCGGACAGACGCTCAAGAGACCCAGTACTTC. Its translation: CSVPRTDAQETQYF.

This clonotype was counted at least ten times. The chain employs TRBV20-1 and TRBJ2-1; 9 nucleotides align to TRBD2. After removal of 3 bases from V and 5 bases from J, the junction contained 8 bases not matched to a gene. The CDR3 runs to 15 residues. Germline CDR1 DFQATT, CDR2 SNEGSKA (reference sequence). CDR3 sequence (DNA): TGCAGTGCTAGCCTCCCGATAGCGGGAGACAATGAGCAGTTCTTC. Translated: CSASLPIAGDNEQFF.

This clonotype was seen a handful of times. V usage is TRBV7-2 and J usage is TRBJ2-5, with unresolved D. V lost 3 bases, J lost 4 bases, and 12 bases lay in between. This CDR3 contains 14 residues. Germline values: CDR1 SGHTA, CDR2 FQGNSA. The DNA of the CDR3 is TGTGCCAGCAGCTTCTCTAGAGCAGGAGAGACCCAGTACTTC. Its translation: CASSFSRAGETQYF. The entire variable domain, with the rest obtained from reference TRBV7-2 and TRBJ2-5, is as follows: GAGVSQSPSNKVTEKGKDVELRCDPISGHTALYWYRQSLGQGLEFLIYFQGNSAPDKSGLPSDRFSAERTGGSVSTLTIQRTQQEDSAVYLCASSFSRAGETQYFGPGTRLLVL.

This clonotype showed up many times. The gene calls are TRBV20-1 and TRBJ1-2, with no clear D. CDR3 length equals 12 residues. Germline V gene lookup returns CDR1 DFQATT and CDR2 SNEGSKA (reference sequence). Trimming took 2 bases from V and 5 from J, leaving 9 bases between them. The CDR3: CSARQRVYGYTF. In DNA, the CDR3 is TGCAGTGCTAGACAGCGGGTATATGGCTACACCTTC.

The CDR3 nucleotides read TGCGCCAGCAGCGCCGGTAGCGGGAGGGCGTACTTC. Translating gives CASSAGSGRAYF. The genes are TRBV5-1 and TRBJ2-4; 11 bases align to TRBD2. Germline assignment: CDR1 SGHRS and CDR2 YFSETQ. Germline trimming cut 4 bases from V and 15 bases from J; bases unmatched to any gene: 6. The CDR3 has 12 amino acids. Supplemented by reference TRBV5-1 and TRBJ2-4, the full variable domain reads KAGVTQTPRYLIKTRGQQVTLSCSPISGHRSVSWYQQTPGQGLQFLFEYFSETQRNKGNFPGRFSGRQFSNSRSEMNVSTLELGDSALYLCASSAGSGRAYFGAGTRLSVL.

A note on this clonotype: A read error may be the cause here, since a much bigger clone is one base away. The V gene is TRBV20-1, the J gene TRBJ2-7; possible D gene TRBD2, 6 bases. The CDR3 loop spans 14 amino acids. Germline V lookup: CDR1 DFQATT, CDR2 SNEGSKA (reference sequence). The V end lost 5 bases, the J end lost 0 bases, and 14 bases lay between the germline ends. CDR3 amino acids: CSAAQFGGSYEQYF. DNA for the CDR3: TGCAGTGCTGCCCAATTCGGGGGCTCCTACGAGCAGTACTTC.

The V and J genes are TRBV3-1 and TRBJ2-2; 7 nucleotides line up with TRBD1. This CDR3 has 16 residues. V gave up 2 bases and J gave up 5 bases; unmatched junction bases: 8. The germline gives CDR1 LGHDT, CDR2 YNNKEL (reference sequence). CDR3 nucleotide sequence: TGTGCCAGCAGCCAACTGCCAGGGGGTGAAACCGGGGAGCTGTTTTTT. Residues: CASSQLPGGETGELFF.

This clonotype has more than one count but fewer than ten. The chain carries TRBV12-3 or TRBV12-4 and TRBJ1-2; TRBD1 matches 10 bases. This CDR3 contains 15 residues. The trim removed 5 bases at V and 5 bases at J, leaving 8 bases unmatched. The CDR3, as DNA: TGTGCCAGCAGTCTACGACAGGGGGCTACGTATGGCTACACCTTC. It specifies CASSLRQGATYGYTF.

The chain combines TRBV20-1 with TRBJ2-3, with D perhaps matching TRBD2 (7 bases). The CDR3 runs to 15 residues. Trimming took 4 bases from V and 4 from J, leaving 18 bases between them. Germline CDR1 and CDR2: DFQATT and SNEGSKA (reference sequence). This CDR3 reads CSANLPEGGADTQYF. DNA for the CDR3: TGCAGTGCTAACCTTCCGGAGGGGGGGGCAGATACGCAGTATTTT.